This T cell receptor (beta chain) was captured in a study of technical replicates of blood from a few donors. The CDR3 consists of 15 residues. CDR1 PRHDT and CDR2 FYEKMQ come from the germline V gene (reference sequence). J gave up 2 bases and V 5 bases, and 8 bases lay outside the gene matches. Clones were read by immunoSEQ multiplex PCR, and TCRdb kept only the in-frame ones, dropping some. The top ten hold 4% to 6% of the sample, which has over 50,000 clones, 75% to 90% seen once. Sequences were obtained from PBMCs. The chain combines TRBV13 with TRBJ2-5; 7 nucleotides agree with TRBD2. The TCR was taken from a human donor in good health. Some clones in this sample may be carry-over from other donors' samples. The CDR3 protein is CASSARTRPQETQYF. CDR3 in DNA: TGTGCCAGCAGCGCTCGGACTAGGCCTCAAGAGACCCAGTACTTC.